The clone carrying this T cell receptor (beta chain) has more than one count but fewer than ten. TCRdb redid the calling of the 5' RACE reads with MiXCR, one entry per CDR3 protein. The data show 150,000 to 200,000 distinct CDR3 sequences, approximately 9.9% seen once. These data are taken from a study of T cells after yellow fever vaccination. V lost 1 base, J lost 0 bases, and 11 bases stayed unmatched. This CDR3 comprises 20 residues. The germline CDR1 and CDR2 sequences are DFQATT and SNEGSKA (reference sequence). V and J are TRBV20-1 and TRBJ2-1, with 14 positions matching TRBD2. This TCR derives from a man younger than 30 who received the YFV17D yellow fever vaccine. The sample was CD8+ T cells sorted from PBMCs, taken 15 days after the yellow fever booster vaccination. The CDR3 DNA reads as TGCAGTGCTAGAGTCCGACCCGGGACTAGCGGGGGCCTCTCCTACAATGAGCAGTTCTTC. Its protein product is CSARVRPGTSGGLSYNEQFF.